The 15 T cell receptor beta chains given below trace back to one sample, sequenced in a study of blood T cell repertoires in COVID-19. The protocol was immunoSEQ multiplex PCR, while the TCRdb copy is restricted to in-frame clones and leaves out a portion. Of some 100,000 clones listed, roughly 83% are singletons. Sample: peripheral blood. All receptors come from a woman between 55 and 75 years old with acute or convalescent COVID-19.

On this clone: The identical CDR3 is also encoded by other nucleotide sequences in the sample. The chain links TRBV15 to TRBJ1-5; D unclear. This CDR3 is 14 amino acids long. V gave up 0 bases and J gave up 2 bases, with 5 bases separating them. The V gene's germline CDR1 is LNHNV and CDR2 YYDKDF (reference sequence). Here the CDR3 reads CATSRDRGNQPQHF. The DNA for the CDR3 is TGTGCCACCAGCAGAGATCGGGGCAATCAGCCCCAGCATTTT.

This chain uses TRBV6-6 with TRBJ1-5; 7 bases line up with TRBD1. The CDR3 has 15 residues. The V gene end was trimmed by 6 bases and the J gene end by 4 bases; junction bases not matched to a gene: 9. CDR1 is MNHNY, CDR2 SVGAGI, per germline (reference sequence). Here the CDR3 DNA reads TGTGCCAGCAGCGACCCCGGACAGGTTAATCAGCCCCAGCATTTT. Its protein is CASSDPGQVNQPQHF.

The J gene is TRBJ2-5, the V gene TRBV6-5; 7 bases are shared with TRBD2. Germline CDR1 MNHEY, CDR2 SVGAGI. J was trimmed by 3 bases and V by 2 bases; bases with no gene match: 9. The CDR3 is 16 amino acids. The CDR3 sequence: CASSYARRREKETQYF. In DNA, the CDR3 is TGTGCCAGCAGTTACGCCCGTAGGCGGGAGAAAGAGACCCAGTACTTC.

The CDR3 loop is CASSLEQGGLENYGYTF. The CDR3 nucleotides are TGTGCCAGCAGCTTAGAACAGGGGGGATTAGAAAACTATGGCTACACCTTC. The V gene is TRBV7-9, the J gene TRBJ1-2; 8 bases agree with TRBD1. The V gene's germline CDR1 is SEHNR and CDR2 FQNEAQ (reference sequence). The CDR3 is made up of 17 amino acids. V shed 1 base and J 2 bases; nucleotides not matched to a gene: 9.

This sequence joins TRBV7-3 and TRBJ2-1, with 11 bases that match TRBD2. The CDR3 is 16 residues long. CDR1 and CDR2 from the germline V gene are SGHTA and FQGTGA. V lost 5 bases and J lost 7; bases outside the gene matches: 10. The CDR3 nucleotides are TGTGCCAGCAGCCCACGGACTAGCGGGTCGTCAAATGAGCAGTTCTTC. It codes for CASSPRTSGSSNEQFF.

The rearrangement uses TRBV7-2 and TRBJ2-3; a weak D match, TRBD2 (6 bases). Per the germline V gene, CDR1 is SGHTA and CDR2 is FQGNSA. The CDR3 has 14 residues. Trimming took 5 bases from V and 0 from J, leaving 9 bases between them. CDR3 residues: CASSPGLSTDTQYF. Here the CDR3 DNA reads TGTGCCAGCAGCCCAGGACTAAGCACAGATACGCAGTATTTT.

The chain combines TRBV5-1 with TRBJ1-5, with D perhaps TRBD1 (5 bases). CDR1 is SGHRS and CDR2 is YFSETQ in the germline V gene. The CDR3 loop spans 14 amino acids. V lost 1 base and J 6 bases, leaving 11 bases between the germline ends. The CDR3 is CASSLTQGSQPQHF. CDR3 DNA: TGCGCCAGCAGCTTGACTCAGGGAAGTCAGCCCCAGCATTTT. Complete variable domain (other parts from reference TRBV5-1 and TRBJ1-5): KAGVTQTPRYLIKTRGQQVTLSCSPISGHRSVSWYQQTPGQGLQFLFEYFSETQRNKGNFPGRFSGRQFSNSRSEMNVSTLELGDSALYLCASSLTQGSQPQHFGDGTRLSIL.

This chain's CDR3 is CASTGVGIGAFF. CDR3 nucleotides: TGTGCCAGCACGGGAGTAGGAATCGGGGCTTTCTTT. This rearrangement joins TRBV12-3 or TRBV12-4 to TRBJ1-1, with unresolved D. This CDR3 spans 12 amino acids. Trimming took 7 bases from V and 11 from J, leaving 17 bases between them.

This clone was detected once. The chain is built from TRBV5-4 and TRBJ1-1; D uncertain. Germline V gene lookup returns CDR1 SGHNT and CDR2 YYREEE (reference sequence). V lost 0 bases, J lost 1 base, and 10 bases lay in between. The CDR3 length is 15 residues. DNA for the CDR3: TGTGCCAGCAGCTTGGTCGACGCAGGGAACACTGAAGCTTTCTTT. It encodes CASSLVDAGNTEAFF.

This clone has a handful of counts. The chain is built from TRBV5-1 and TRBJ1-1, with no clear D. V lost 4 bases, J lost 0 bases, and 7 bases lay in between. CDR3 length: 13 residues. From germline, CDR1 is SGHRS and CDR2 YFSETQ. CDR3 region: CASSDQMNTEAFF. CDR3 sequence (DNA): TGCGCCAGCAGCGATCAGATGAACACTGAAGCTTTCTTT.

V is TRBV5-4 and J is TRBJ2-3; weak D call: TRBD2 (7 bases). Trimming removed 4 bases from V and 1 base from J, with 10 bases in between. The CDR3 runs 14 residues. Germline V lookup: CDR1 SGHNT, CDR2 YYREEE (reference sequence). The CDR3 nucleotides are TGTGCCAGCAGCGGGGAGGGGGGCACAGATACGCAGTATTTT. It encodes CASSGEGGTDTQYF.

This clone was observed once. CDR3 residues: CASSSTGDTGELFF. The CDR3 DNA is TGTGCCAGCAGTTCTACAGGGGACACCGGGGAGCTGTTTTTT. This chain joins TRBV6-6 and TRBJ2-2, with TRBD1 identical over 7 bases. V shed 4 bases and J 3 bases; nucleotides not matched to a gene: 2. CDR1 is MNHNY, CDR2 SVGAGI, per germline (reference sequence). The CDR3 sequence is 14 residues long.

This clone was detected a few times. This chain joins TRBV15 and TRBJ1-5, with 8 bases lining up with TRBD1. The germline gives CDR1 LNHNV, CDR2 YYDKDF (reference sequence). The V and J ends lost 5 bases and 1 base, in that order; junction bases with no gene match: 22. The CDR3 is made up of 21 amino acids. The chain's CDR3 is CATSPYLRSRSNRGSNQPQHF. CDR3 bases: TGTGCCACCAGCCCATATTTGCGATCGAGGTCTAACAGGGGGAGCAATCAGCCCCAGCATTTT.

CDR3 amino acids: CASSPQGAAGAYNEQFF. In nucleotides, the CDR3 is TGTGCCAGCAGCCCCCAGGGTGCCGCGGGGGCGTACAATGAGCAGTTCTTC. J is TRBJ2-1 and V is TRBV4-2; maybe TRBD2 (7 bases). V lost 4 bases and J lost 4, with 20 bases in between. From germline, CDR1 is LGHNA and CDR2 YNFKEQ. This CDR3 has 17 amino acids.

This chain uses TRBV7-8 with TRBJ2-1, with D unclear. V lost 5 bases, J lost 6 bases, and 20 bases lay in between. The CDR3 is 16 residues long. The germline CDR1 and CDR2 sequences are SGHVS and FQNEAQ. CDR3 sequence reads: CASSPPPGVFGNEQFF. CDR3 in DNA: TGTGCCAGCAGCCCACCCCCGGGTGTATTCGGCAATGAGCAGTTCTTC.